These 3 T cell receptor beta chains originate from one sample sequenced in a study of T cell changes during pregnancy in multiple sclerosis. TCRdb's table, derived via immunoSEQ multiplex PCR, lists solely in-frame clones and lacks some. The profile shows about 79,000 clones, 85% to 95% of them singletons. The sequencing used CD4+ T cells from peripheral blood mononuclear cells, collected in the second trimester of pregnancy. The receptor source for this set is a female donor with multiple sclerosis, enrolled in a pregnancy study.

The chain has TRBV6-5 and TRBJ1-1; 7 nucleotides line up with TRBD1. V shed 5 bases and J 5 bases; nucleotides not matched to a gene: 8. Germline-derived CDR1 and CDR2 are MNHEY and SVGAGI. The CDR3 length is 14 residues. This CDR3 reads CASSRQGSGTEAFF. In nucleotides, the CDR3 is TGTGCCAGCAGTAGACAGGGCAGTGGGACTGAAGCTTTCTTT.

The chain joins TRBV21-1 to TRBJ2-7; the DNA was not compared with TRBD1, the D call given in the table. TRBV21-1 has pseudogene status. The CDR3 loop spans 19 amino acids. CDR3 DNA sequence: TGTGCCAGCACATTAGACAGGGGGGAATGTAGATGGCTCTACGAAGGGCAGTACTTC. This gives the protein CASTLDRGECRWLYEGQYF.

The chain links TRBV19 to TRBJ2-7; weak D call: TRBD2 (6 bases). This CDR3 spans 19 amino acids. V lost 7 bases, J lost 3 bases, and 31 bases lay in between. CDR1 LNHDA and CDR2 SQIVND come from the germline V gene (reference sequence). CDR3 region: CASKEFSLLRRERYYEQYF. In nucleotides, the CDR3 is TGTGCCAGTAAGGAGTTCTCTCTTCTTCGACGGGAGCGTTACTACGAGCAGTACTTC.